This T cell receptor beta chain was obtained from a study of cytomegalovirus exposure and HLA in healthy donors. General observations from the study: Productive rates of about 90% or about 30% were seen for most TCR beta V segments in an earlier analysis. Fewer N-insertions (relative to the approximately 700-donor mean) were reportedly seen in an Asian-associated ancestry cluster in a later analysis. At a 0.05 false discovery rate, a later analysis found 16,951 TCR beta sequences to be associated with HLA alleles. In vitro assays verified that three CMV-associated chains recognized CMV antigens specifically.

This CDR3 is 16 amino acids long. In germline, CDR1 is LNHNV, CDR2 YYDKDF (reference sequence). V shed 5 bases and J 2 bases; nucleotides not matched to a gene: 8. Notes on this clone: What it binds is unknown.

13 Jbeta primers and 60 Vbeta primers were used for the PCR. Repertoires were generated with immunoSEQ multiplex PCR, while TCRdb's copy carries only in-frame clones and drops some. The sample consists of around 100,000 clones, 78% of them appearing once. The source material was PBMCs. V is TRBV15 and J is TRBJ2-3; TRBD2 aligns across 9 bases. The sequence was obtained from a woman between 40 and 55 years old in good health and CMV-seropositive. In DNA, the CDR3 is TGTGCCACCAGCGGAGCGGCGGGAGGGCCCACAGATACGCAGTATTTT. The encoded protein is CATSGAAGGPTDTQYF.